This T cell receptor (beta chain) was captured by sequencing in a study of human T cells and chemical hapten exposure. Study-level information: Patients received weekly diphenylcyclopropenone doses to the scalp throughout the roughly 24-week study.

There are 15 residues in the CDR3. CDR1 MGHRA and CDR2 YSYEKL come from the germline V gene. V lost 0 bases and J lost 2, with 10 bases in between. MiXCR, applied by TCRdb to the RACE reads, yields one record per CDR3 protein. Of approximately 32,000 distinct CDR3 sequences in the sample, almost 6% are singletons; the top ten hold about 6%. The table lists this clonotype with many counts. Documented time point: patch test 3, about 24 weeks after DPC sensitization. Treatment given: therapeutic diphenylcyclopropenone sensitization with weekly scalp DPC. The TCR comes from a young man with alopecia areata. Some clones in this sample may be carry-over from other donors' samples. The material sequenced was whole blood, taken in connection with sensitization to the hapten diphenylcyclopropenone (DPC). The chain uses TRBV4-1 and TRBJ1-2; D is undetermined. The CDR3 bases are TGCGCCAGCAGCCAAGATCCACAGTGGAACTATGGCTACACCTTC. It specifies CASSQDPQWNYGYTF.